A selection of T cell receptor beta chains follows, all from one sample in a study of blood T cell repertoires in COVID-19. The assay was immunoSEQ multiplex PCR, and TCRdb's table has in-frame clones only and misses some. Found here are 100,000 to 150,000 clones, about nine tenths of them singletons; the top ten hold over 10%. Sequencing was performed on peripheral blood. These receptors were collected from a woman in her seventies with COVID-19, enrolled during active disease. Each CDR3 is given with its conserved first and last residue. The D gene is left open where the match is weak. Clone size, where shown, is once, few, many, or a class for clones that have expanded.

CDR3aa,CDR3nt,v_gene,j_gene,d_gene,abundance
CASSPQDRGGQPQHF,TGTGCCAGCAGTCCCCAGGACAGGGGGGGTCAGCCCCAGCATTTT,TRBV6-5,TRBJ1-5,TRBD1,-
CASSLESPGPGADYGYTF,TGTGCCAGCAGCTTAGAGAGCCCAGGTCCAGGGGCGGACTATGGCTACACCTTC,TRBV7-2,TRBJ1-2,-,-
CASSSDRGRETQYF,TGTGCCAGCAGTTCGGACAGGGGGAGAGAGACCCAGTACTTC,TRBV2,TRBJ2-5,TRBD1,-
CASSFGLVETQYF,TGTGCCAGCAGCTTTGGACTAGTTGAGACCCAGTACTTC,TRBV11-2,TRBJ2-5,TRBD2,-
CASSVRGTSGDETQYF,TGTGCCAGCAGTGTCCGGGGGACTAGCGGGGATGAGACCCAGTACTTC,TRBV28,TRBJ2-5,TRBD2,-
CASSSLSSYEQYF,TGTGCCAGCAGTTCTCTGAGCTCCTACGAGCAGTACTTC,TRBV12-3/TRBV12-4,TRBJ2-7,-,-
CASSKDRVTYNEQFF,TGTGCCAGCAGCAAGGACAGGGTCACCTACAATGAGCAGTTCTTC,TRBV6-5,TRBJ2-1,TRBD1,few
CASSDHAQGAGTDTQYF,TGTGCCAGCAGTGACCACGCACAGGGGGCAGGCACAGATACGCAGTATTTT,TRBV6-4,TRBJ2-3,TRBD1,-
CASSQSTGGDNQPQHF,TGTGCCAGCAGTCAATCGACAGGGGGTGACAATCAGCCCCAGCATTTT,TRBV3-1/TRBV3-2,TRBJ1-5,TRBD1,-
CATRPGTGGKSGGYTF,TGTGCCACCCGGCCCGGGACAGGGGGGAAGTCTGGCGGCTACACCTTC,TRBV6-4,TRBJ1-2,TRBD1,-
CASSLGEPDTQYF,TGTGCCAGCAGCTTAGGGGAGCCGGATACGCAGTATTTT,TRBV11-3,TRBJ2-3,-,-
CASSPQTTGQGDWYEQYF,TGTGCCAGCTCACCACAGACCACGGGACAGGGGGACTGGTACGAGCAGTACTTC,TRBV18,TRBJ2-7,TRBD1,-
CASRSGLAGGGTDTQYF,TGTGCCAGCAGATCCGGACTAGCGGGGGGGGGAACAGATACGCAGTATTTT,TRBV7-2,TRBJ2-3,TRBD2,-
CASSLGQWSDEQYF,TGCGCCAGCAGCTTGGGACAGTGGTCTGACGAGCAGTACTTC,TRBV5-1,TRBJ2-7,-,-
CASSLVAAGFQPQHF,TGTGCCAGCAGCTTAGTGGCGGCAGGGTTTCAGCCCCAGCATTTT,TRBV7-2,TRBJ1-5,-,-
CASSLGLVNSPLHF,TGCGCCAGCAGCTTGGGACTGGTCAATTCACCCCTCCACTTT,TRBV5-1,TRBJ1-6,-,-
CASSPDRGWTEAFF,TGTGCCAGCAGTCCGGACAGGGGATGGACTGAAGCTTTCTTT,TRBV6-5,TRBJ1-1,TRBD1,-
CAISETNRAGSYNEQFF,TGTGCCATCAGTGAGACCAACAGGGCCGGCTCCTACAATGAGCAGTTCTTC,TRBV10-3,TRBJ2-1,-,-
CASSQVGGQGSGELFF,TGTGCCAGCAGCCAAGTCGGGGGACAGGGGTCCGGGGAGCTGTTTTTT,TRBV3-1/TRBV3-2,TRBJ2-2,TRBD1,-
CASSFSQNTGELFF,TGTGCCAGCAGCTTTAGCCAGAACACCGGGGAGCTGTTTTTT,TRBV5-4,TRBJ2-2,-,-
CASRLGRSNTEAFF,TGTGCCAGCCGGCTCGGCAGGTCGAACACTGAAGCTTTCTTT,TRBV27,TRBJ1-1,-,-
CASSEARQGSQYF,TGTGCCAGCAGTGAAGCGCGGCAGGGGTCGCAGTATTTT,TRBV2,TRBJ2-3,-,once
CSVGPPYGYTF,TGCAGCGTTGGGCCCCCCTATGGCTACACCTTC,TRBV29-1,TRBJ1-2,-,-
CASSLPTGLGYGYTF,TGTGCCAGCAGCTTGCCGACAGGGCTGGGCTATGGCTACACCTTC,TRBV5-6,TRBJ1-2,TRBD1,once
CASSLMRSRETQYF,TGTGCCAGCAGCTTGATGAGGTCTCGGGAGACCCAGTACTTC,TRBV7-8,TRBJ2-5,-,-
CASSLRQGGNQPQHF,TGTGCCAGCAGCTTAAGACAGGGCGGGAATCAGCCCCAGCATTTT,TRBV7-2,TRBJ1-5,TRBD1,-
CATSRDPNTNYGYTF,TGTGCCACCAGCAGAGATCCAAACACCAACTATGGCTACACCTTC,TRBV15,TRBJ1-2,-,-
CASTPLVTGNTIYF,TGTGCCAGCACGCCCCTAGTGACGGGAAACACCATATATTTT,TRBV6-5,TRBJ1-3,-,-
CASSPDRGDEKLFF,TGTGCCAGCAGTCCTGACAGGGGCGATGAAAAACTGTTTTTT,TRBV6-4,TRBJ1-4,TRBD1,-
CASSLERGTTDTQYF,TGTGCCAGCAGTTTAGAGCGGGGGACCACAGATACGCAGTATTTT,TRBV6-5,TRBJ2-3,TRBD2,-
CAWESGGGYNEQFF,TGTGCCTGGGAGAGCGGGGGGGGCTACAATGAGCAGTTCTTC,TRBV30,TRBJ2-1,TRBD2,-
CASTGARDSPLHF,TGTGCCAGCACAGGGGCGCGCGATTCACCCCTCCACTTT,TRBV11-2,TRBJ1-6,-,once
CAWRSEETQYF,TGTGCCTGGAGAAGCGAAGAGACCCAGTACTTC,TRBV30,TRBJ2-5,-,-
CASSLGRPGDYGYTF,TGTGCCAGCAGCTTAGGTCGTCCGGGTGACTATGGCTACACCTTC,TRBV7-9,TRBJ1-2,-,-
CASSLPRPGTGTTGELFF,TGTGCCAGCAGTCTCCCACGACCCGGGACAGGGACCACCGGGGAGCTGTTTTTT,TRBV14,TRBJ2-2,TRBD1,-